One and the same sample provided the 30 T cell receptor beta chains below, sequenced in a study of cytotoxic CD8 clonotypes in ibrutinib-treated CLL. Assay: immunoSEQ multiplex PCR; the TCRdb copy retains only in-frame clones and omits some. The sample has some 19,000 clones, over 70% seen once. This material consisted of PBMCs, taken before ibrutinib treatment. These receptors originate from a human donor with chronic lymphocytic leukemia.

CDR3 amino acids: CASSLGYYGYTF. The CDR3 DNA reads TGTGCCAGCAGCCTCGGGTACTATGGCTACACCTTC. The V call is TRBV11-2, the J call TRBJ1-2; D remains ambiguous. Germline CDR1 is SGHAT and CDR2 is FQNNGV. Trimming left V 5 bases short and J 3 bases short, with 7 bases between. The CDR3 runs 12 residues.

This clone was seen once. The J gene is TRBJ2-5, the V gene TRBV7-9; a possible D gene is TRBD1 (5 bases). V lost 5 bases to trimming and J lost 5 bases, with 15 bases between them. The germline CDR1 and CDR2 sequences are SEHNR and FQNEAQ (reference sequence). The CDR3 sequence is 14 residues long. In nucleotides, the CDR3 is TGTGCCAGCAGCATACCGCAGGGCGTGGAGACCCAGTACTTC. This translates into CASSIPQGVETQYF.

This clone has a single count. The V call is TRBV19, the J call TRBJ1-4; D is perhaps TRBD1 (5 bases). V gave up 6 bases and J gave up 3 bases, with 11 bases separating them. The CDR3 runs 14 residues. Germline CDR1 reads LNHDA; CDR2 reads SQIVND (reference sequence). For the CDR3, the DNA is TGTGCCAGTAGCCGACAGTACCCTAATGAAAAACTGTTTTTT. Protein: CASSRQYPNEKLFF.

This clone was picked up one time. The CDR3 DNA sequence: TGTGCCAGTAAGGTGGGCGGATTATACGGGGAGCTGTTTTTT. As protein: CASKVGGLYGELFF. V gene TRBV19 combines with J gene TRBJ2-2, with no clear D. Deletions cut 7 bases from V and 7 bases from J, with 16 bases between. This CDR3 has 14 residues. In germline, CDR1 is LNHDA, CDR2 SQIVND (reference sequence).

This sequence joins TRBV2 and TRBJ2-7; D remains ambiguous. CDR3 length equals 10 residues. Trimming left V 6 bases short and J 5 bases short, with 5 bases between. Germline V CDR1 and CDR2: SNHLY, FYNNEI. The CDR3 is CASRQNEQYF. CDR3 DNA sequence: TGTGCCAGCAGGCAAAACGAGCAGTACTTC.

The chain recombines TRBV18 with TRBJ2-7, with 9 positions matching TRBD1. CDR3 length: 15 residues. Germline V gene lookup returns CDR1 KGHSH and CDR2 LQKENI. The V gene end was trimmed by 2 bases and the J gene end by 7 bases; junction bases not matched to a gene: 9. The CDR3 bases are TGTGCCAGCTCACCAAGGTTACAGGGGGCTGGGGAGCAGTACTTC. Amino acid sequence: CASSPRLQGAGEQYF. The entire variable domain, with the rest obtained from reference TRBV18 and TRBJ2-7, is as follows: NAGVMQNPRHLVRRRGQEARLRCSPMKGHSHVYWYRQLPEEGLKFMVYLQKENIIDESGMPKERFSAEFPKEGPSILRIQQVVRGDSAAYFCASSPRLQGAGEQYFGPGTRLTVT.

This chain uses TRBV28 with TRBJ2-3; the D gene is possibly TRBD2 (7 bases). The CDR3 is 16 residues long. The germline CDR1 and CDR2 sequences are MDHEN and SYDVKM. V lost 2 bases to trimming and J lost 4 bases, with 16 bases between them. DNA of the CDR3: TGTGCCAGCAGTTTAGGGTGGGGGGGCGTCGCAGATACGCAGTATTTT. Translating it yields CASSLGWGGVADTQYF.

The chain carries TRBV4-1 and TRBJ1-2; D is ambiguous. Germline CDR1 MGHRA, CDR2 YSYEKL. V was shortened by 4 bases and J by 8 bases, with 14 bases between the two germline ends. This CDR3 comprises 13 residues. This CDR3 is CASSPRPSGGYTF. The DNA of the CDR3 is TGCGCCAGCAGCCCGCGACCATCGGGCGGCTACACCTTC.

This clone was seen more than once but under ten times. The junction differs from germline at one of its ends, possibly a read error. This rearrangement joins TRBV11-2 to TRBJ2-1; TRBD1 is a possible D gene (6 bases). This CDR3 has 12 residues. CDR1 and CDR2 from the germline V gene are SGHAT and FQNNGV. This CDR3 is CASSLGGIRQFF. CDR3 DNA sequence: TGTGCCAGCAGTTTAGGGGGAATAAGGCAGTTCTTC. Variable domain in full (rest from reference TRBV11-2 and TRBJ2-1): EAGVAQSPRYKIIEKRQSVAFWCNPISGHATLYWYQQILGQGPKLLIQFQNNGVVDDSQLPKDRFSAERLKGVDSTLKIQPAKLEDSAVYLCASSLGGIRQFFGPGTRLTVL.

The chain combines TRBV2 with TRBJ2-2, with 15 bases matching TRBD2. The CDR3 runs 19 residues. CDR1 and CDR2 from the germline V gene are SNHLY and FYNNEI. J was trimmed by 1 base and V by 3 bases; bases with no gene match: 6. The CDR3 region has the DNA TGTGCCAGCAGTGACCGGGGGACTAGCGGGGGGCGGAACACCGGGGAGCTGTTTTTT. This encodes CASSDRGTSGGRNTGELFF.

The CDR3: CASKTIAGPYQETQYF. In DNA form, the CDR3 reads TGCGCCTCCAAAACGATAGCGGGGCCCTACCAAGAGACCCAGTACTTC. The genes are TRBV5-1 and TRBJ2-5; 8 nucleotides agree with TRBD2. Germline CDR1 and CDR2: SGHRS and YFSETQ. The CDR3 spans 16 residues. The ends lost 10 bases at V and 0 bases at J; junction bases unmatched: 14.

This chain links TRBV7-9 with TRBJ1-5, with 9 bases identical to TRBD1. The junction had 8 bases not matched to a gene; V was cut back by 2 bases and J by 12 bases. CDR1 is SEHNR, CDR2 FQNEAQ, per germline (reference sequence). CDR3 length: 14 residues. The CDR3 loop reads CASSLNRGLSRQHF. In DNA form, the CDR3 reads TGTGCCAGCAGCTTAAACAGGGGGCTCTCGCGCCAGCATTTT.

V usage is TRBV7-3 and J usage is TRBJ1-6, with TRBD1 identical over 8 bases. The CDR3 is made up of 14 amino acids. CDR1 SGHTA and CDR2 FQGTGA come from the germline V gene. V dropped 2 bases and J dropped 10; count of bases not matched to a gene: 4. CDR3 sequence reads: CASSLQGAVSPLHF. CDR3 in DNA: TGTGCCAGCAGCTTACAGGGGGCTGTCTCACCCCTCCACTTT. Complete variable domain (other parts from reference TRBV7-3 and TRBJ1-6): GAGVSQTPSNKVTEKGKYVELRCDPISGHTALYWYRQSLGQGPEFLIYFQGTGAADDSGLPNDRFFAVRPEGSVSTLKIQRTERGDSAVYLCASSLQGAVSPLHFGNGTRLTVT.

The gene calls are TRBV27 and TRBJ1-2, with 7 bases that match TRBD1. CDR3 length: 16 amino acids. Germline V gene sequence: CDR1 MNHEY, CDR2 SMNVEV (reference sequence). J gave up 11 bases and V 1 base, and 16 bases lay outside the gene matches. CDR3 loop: CASSLYRGIESFGYTF. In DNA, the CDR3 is TGTGCCAGCAGTTTATACAGGGGAATCGAGTCGTTCGGGTACACCTTC.

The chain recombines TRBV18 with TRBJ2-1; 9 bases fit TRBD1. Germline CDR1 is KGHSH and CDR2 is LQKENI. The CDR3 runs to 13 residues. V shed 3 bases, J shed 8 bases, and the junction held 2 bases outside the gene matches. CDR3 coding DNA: TGTGCCAGCTCACCGGGACAGGGTGATGAGCAGTTCTTC. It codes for CASSPGQGDEQFF.

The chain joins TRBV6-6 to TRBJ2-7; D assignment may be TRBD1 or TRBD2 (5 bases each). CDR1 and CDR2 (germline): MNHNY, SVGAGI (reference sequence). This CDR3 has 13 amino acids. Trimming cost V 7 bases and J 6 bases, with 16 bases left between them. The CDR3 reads CASKIKGAGEQYF. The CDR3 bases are TGTGCCAGCAAAATCAAAGGGGCGGGCGAGCAGTACTTC.

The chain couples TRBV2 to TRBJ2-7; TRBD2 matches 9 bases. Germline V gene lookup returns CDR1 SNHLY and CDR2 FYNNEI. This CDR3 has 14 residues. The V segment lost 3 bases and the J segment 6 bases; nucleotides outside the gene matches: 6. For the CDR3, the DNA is TGTGCCAGCAGTGATCTTCTAGCGGGGACCGAGCAGTACTTC. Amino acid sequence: CASSDLLAGTEQYF.

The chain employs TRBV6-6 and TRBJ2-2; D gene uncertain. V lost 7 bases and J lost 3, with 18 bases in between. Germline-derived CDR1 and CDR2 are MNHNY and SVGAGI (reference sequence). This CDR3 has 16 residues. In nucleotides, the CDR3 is TGTGCCAGCATTTTCGATGGCAGGAGTTACACCGGGGAGCTGTTTTTT. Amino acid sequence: CASIFDGRSYTGELFF.

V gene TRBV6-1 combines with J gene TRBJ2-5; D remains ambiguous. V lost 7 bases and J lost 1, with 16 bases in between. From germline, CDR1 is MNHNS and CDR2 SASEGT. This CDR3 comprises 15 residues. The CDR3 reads CASIDNTSGQETQYF. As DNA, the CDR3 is TGTGCCAGCATCGATAATACCTCGGGCCAAGAGACCCAGTACTTC.

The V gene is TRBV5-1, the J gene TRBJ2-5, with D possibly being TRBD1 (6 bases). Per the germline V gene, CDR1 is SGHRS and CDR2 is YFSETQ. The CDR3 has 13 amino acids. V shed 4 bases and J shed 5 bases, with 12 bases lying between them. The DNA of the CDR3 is TGCGCCAGCAGCGCCGGGCAGGGGGAGACCCAGTACTTC. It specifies CASSAGQGETQYF.

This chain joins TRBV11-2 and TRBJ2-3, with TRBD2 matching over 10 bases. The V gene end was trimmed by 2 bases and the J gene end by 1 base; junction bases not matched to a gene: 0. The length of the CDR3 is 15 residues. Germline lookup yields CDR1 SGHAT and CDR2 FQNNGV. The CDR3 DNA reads TGTGCCAGCAGCTTACTAGCGGGGGGCACAGATACGCAGTATTTT. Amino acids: CASSLLAGGTDTQYF.

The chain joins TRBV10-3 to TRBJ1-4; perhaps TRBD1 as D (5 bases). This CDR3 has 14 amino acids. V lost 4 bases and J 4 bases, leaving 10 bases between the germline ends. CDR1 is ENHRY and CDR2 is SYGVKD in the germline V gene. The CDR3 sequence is CAISATGLNEKLFF. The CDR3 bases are TGTGCCATCAGTGCAACAGGACTTAATGAAAAACTGTTTTTT.

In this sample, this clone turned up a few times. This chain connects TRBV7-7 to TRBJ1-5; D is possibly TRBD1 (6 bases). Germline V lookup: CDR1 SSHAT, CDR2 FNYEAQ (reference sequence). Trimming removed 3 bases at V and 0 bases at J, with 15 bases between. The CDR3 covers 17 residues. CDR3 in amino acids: CASSLGRGKYSNQPQHF. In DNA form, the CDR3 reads TGTGCCAGCAGCTTGGGGAGGGGGAAATATAGCAATCAGCCCCAGCATTTT.

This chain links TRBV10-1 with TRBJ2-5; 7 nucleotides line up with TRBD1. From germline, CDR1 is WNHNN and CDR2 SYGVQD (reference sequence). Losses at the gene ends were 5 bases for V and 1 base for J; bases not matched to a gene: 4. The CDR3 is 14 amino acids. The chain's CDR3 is CASSSDRAQETQYF. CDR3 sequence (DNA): TGCGCCAGCAGTTCTGACAGGGCCCAAGAGACCCAGTACTTC.

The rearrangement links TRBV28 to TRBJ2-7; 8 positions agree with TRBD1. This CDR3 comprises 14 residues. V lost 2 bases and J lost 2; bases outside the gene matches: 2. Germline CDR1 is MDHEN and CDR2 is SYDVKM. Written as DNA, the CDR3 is TGTGCCAGCAGTTTAGGCAGGGGGCCCTACGAGCAGTACTTC. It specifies CASSLGRGPYEQYF.

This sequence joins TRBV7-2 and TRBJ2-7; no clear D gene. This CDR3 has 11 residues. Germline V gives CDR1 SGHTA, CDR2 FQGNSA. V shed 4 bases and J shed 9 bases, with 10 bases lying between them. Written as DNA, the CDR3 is TGTGCCAGCAGCTCAGACTGGACGCAGTACTTC. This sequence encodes CASSSDWTQYF.

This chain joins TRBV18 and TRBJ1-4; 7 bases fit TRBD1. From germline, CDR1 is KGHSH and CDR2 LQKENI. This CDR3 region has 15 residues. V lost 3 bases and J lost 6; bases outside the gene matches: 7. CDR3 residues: CASSPRQGSDEKLFF. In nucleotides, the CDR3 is TGTGCCAGCTCACCGCGACAGGGATCTGATGAAAAACTGTTTTTT.

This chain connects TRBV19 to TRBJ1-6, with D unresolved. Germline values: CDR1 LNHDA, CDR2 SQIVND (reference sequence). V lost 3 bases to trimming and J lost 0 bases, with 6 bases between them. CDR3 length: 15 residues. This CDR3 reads CASSMGISYNSPLHF. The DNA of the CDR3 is TGTGCCAGTAGTATGGGGATCTCCTATAATTCACCCCTCCACTTT. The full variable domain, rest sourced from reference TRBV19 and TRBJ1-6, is DGGITQSPKYLFRKEGQNVTLSCEQNLNHDAMYWYRQDPGQGLRLIYYSQIVNDFQKGDIAEGYSVSREKKESFPLTVTSAQKNPTAFYLCASSMGISYNSPLHFGNGTRLTVT.

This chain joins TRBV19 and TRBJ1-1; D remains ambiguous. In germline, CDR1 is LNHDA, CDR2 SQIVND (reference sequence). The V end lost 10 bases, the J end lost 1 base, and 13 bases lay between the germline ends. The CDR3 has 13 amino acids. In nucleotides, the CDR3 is TGTGCCACAAGGGTGCTACAGAACACTGAAGCTTTCTTT. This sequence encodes CATRVLQNTEAFF.

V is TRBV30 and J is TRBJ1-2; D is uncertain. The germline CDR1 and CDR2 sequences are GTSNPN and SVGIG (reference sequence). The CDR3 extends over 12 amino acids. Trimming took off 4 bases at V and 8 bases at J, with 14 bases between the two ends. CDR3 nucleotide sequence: TGTGCCTGGACGAGAGGAGGTATAGGCTACACCTTC. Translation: CAWTRGGIGYTF.